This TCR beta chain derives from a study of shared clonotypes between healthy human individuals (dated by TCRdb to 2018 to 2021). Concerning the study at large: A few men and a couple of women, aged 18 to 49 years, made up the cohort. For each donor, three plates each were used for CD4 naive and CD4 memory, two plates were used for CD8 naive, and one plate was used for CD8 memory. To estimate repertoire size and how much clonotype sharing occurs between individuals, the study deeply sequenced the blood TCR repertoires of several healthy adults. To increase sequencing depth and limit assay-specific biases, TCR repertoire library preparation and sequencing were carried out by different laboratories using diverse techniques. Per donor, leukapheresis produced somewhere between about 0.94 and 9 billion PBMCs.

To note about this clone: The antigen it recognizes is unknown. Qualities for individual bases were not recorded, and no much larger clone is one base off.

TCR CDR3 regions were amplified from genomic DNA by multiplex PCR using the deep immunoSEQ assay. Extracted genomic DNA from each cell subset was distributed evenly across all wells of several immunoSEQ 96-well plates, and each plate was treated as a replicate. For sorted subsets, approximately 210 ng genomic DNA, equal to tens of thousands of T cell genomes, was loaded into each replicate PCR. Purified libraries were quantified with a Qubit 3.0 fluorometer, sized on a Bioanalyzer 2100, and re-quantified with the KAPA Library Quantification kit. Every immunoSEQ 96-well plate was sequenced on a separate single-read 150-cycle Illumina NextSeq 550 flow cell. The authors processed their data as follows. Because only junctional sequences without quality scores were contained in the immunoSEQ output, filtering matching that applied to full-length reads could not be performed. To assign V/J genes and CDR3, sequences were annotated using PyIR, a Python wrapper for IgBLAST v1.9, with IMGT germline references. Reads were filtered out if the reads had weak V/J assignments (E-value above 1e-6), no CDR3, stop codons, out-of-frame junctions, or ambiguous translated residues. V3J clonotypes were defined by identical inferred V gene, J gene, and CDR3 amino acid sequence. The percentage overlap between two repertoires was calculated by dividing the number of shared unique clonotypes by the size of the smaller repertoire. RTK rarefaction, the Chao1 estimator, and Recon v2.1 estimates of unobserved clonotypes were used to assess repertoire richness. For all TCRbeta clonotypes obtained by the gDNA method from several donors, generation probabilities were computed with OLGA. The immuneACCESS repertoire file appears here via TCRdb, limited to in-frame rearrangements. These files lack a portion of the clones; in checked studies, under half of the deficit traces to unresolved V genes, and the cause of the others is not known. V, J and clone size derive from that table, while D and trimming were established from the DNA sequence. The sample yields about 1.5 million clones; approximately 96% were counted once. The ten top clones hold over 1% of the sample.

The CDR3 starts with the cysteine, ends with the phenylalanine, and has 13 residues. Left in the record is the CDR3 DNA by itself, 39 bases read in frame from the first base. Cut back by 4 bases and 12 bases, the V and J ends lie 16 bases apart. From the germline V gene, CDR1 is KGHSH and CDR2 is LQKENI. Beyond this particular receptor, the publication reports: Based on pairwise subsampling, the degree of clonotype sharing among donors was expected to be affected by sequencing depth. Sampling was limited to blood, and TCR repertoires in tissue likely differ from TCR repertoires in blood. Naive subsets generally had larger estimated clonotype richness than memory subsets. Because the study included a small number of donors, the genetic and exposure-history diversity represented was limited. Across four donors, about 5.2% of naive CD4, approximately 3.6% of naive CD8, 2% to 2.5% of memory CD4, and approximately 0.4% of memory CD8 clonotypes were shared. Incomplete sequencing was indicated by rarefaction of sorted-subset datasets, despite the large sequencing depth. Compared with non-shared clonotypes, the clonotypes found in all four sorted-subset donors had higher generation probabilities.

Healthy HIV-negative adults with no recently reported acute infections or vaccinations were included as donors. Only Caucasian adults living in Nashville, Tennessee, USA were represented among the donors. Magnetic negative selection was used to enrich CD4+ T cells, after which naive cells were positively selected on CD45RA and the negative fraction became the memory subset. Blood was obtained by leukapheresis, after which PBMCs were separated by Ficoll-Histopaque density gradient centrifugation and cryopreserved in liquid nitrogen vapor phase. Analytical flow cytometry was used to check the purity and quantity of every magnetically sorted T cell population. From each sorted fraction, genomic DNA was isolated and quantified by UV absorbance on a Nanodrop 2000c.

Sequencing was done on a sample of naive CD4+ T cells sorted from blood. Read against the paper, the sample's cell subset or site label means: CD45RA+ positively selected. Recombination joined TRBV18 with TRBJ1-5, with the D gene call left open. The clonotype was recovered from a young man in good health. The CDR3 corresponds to CASSLSAGKDQHF. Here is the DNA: TGTGCCAGCTCACTTTCGGCGGGAAAAGACCAGCATTTT.